The T cell receptor (beta chain) under discussion was sequenced for a study of blood T cell repertoires in COVID-19 (dated by TCRdb to the early 2020s). About the investigation overall: The collaborator samples originated in the United States, Italy and Spain and spanned the acute and convalescent phases of COVID-19. The prospective study material was composed of cDNA or gDNA derived from T cells, B-cell-depleted T cells, or PBMCs. Sample metadata almost always included a de-identified subject ID, COVID-19 status, age in years and sex. The samples were drawn from two sources: the first 160 participants of the ongoing ImmuneRACE study, and over 950 subjects contributed by 6 global collaborators. The repertoires were released in a freely available public database intended as a resource for research on the immune response to SARS-CoV-2. Subjects who had been exposed to COVID-19, were actively infected with it, or had recovered from it provided the deeply sampled blood TCRbeta repertoires that made up the dataset. Where HLA class I and class II types were available, the types were taken from metadata supplied by the sample provider, not from assay-based typing.

The immunoSEQ Assay, a bias-controlled multiplex PCR, was used to amplify TCRbeta CDR3 regions from genomic DNA. Under the source paper's analysis protocol: The number of nucleated cells in each sample was estimated by amplification of reference gene primers within the assay. To quantify the absolute abundance of each unique TCRbeta CDR3 rearrangement, sequence reads were collapsed and filtered. Productive Simpson clonality was computed per sample as the square root of Simpson's diversity index over productive rearrangements. This immuneACCESS table, as held by TCRdb, lists in-frame sequences with V and J called but not all clones. Of the missing ones, under half trace to an unresolved V gene in checked studies; the others have no known cause. The V and J calls and clone size were taken over from that table, and D and trimming were inferred from the DNA. The sample data list some 70,000 clones, and roughly 86% of these were observed just once. The leading ten clones occupy 5.5% to 8.5% of the sample.

Paper-wide results and their limitations: Clinical and demographic metadata were provided uncurated, with the amount varying by source and participant.

Each collaborating institution followed its own protocols to collect whole blood in K2EDTA tubes. For TCRbeta analysis, collaborators shipped samples as frozen whole blood, isolated PBMCs, or DNA extracted from either of those sample types. This clone counts as medium-sized (0.01 to 0.1%). It has no known antigen specificity. Per-nucleotide qualities are absent, and no much larger clonotype sits a single base away. The CDR3 goes from the cysteine to the phenylalanine over 19 residues. Only the CDR3 part of the read is kept: 57 bases, read in frame from the first base. From a lookup of the germline V gene, CDR1 and CDR2 are MGHRA and YSYEKL. V is clipped by 0 bases and J by 5 bases, and the sequence between their germline boundaries is 20 bases long.

The specimen sequenced was peripheral blood. This TCR came from a man aged 45-65 years with active COVID-19. The receptor chain draws on TRBV4-1 and TRBJ1-6; the D gene lacks a confident call. For the CDR3, the sequence is CASSQDHPVEVFDNSPLHF. The nucleotide sequence reads TGCGCCAGCAGCCAAGATCATCCAGTCGAGGTTTTCGATAATTCACCCCTCCACTTT.